These 22 T cell receptor beta chains were sequenced from one sample in a study of CD8+ T cells in alopecia areata. Sequencing used cDNA as its template, made by extracting RNA and reverse transcribing it. Produced via immunoSEQ multiplex PCR; TCRdb's table is partial and in-frame only. The table has some 190,000 clones, about three fifths seen once. Stated treatment: oral pan-JAK inhibitor, 5-10 mg twice daily. Source: CD4+ T cells sorted from blood, taken at week 24, from a patient treated with tofacitinib. These receptors were obtained from a human donor with alopecia areata.

The genes are TRBV7-9 and TRBJ1-1, with D hard to call. V lost 7 bases to trimming and J lost 1 base, with 10 bases between them. The CDR3 runs 13 residues. Germline CDR1 is SEHNR and CDR2 is FQNEAQ (reference sequence). The CDR3 nucleotides read TGTGCCAGCACGGGCCGGACGAACACTGAAGCTTTCTTT. Translated, it gives CASTGRTNTEAFF. Drawing the rest from reference TRBV7-9 and TRBJ1-1, the complete variable domain is DTGVSQNPRHKITKRGQNVTFRCDPISEHNRLYWYRQTLGQGPEFLTYFQNEAQLEKSRLLSDRFSAERPKGSFSTLEIQRTEQGDSAMYLCASTGRTNTEAFFGQGTRLTVV.

This chain uses TRBV4-3 with TRBJ1-2, with 8 bases matching TRBD1. CDR1 is LGHNA, CDR2 YSLEER, per germline. Trimming cost V 3 bases and J 4 bases; bases outside gene matches: 13. This CDR3 has 17 residues. CDR3 loop: CASSHLTGTGAPYGYTF. In nucleotides, the CDR3 is TGCGCCAGCAGCCACCTGACCGGGACAGGAGCCCCCTATGGCTACACCTTC.

In this sample, this clone turned up a few times. The CDR3 nucleotides are TGCGCCAGCAGCCAAGATCTCCAGTTTAGTGTTCAGCCCCAGCATTTT. Its protein product is CASSQDLQFSVQPQHF. The J gene is TRBJ1-5, the V gene TRBV4-1; D uncertain. The CDR3 consists of 16 residues. Trimming took off 0 bases at V and 6 bases at J, with 15 bases between the two ends. The germline V gene encodes CDR1 MGHRA and CDR2 YSYEKL.

V is TRBV2 and J is TRBJ1-6; D is unresolved. Germline CDR1 is SNHLY and CDR2 is FYNNEI. This CDR3 comprises 17 residues. V lost 4 bases and J lost 6, with 19 bases in between. CDR3 bases: TGTGCCAGCAGTGGGCAGGCAACTGGCCTTTTTAATTCACCCCTCCACTTT. It yields the protein CASSGQATGLFNSPLHF. Filled out from reference TRBV2 and TRBJ1-6, the complete variable domain reads EPEVTQTPSHQVTQMGQEVILRCVPISNHLYFYWYRQILGQKVEFLVSFYNNEISEKSEIFDDQFSVERPDGSNFTLKIRSTKLEDSAMYFCASSGQATGLFNSPLHFGNGTRLTVT.

This clone was detected a few times. The sample holds other DNA sequences that translate to the same CDR3. The genes are TRBV29-1 and TRBJ1-1; weak D call: TRBD1 (5 bases). Germline values: CDR1 SQVTM, CDR2 ANQGSEA. Trimming shortened V by 4 bases and J by 1 base, and 7 bases separated the two germline ends. This CDR3 region has 12 residues. The CDR3 region is CSVGQRNTEAFF. The DNA of the CDR3 is TGCAGCGTTGGACAGAGGAACACTGAAGCTTTCTTT. Full variable domain (missing parts from reference TRBV29-1 and TRBJ1-1): SAVISQKPSRDICQRGTSLTIQCQVDSQVTMMFWYRQQPGQSLTLIATANQGSEATYESGFVIDKFPISRPNLTFSTLTVSNMSPEDSSIYLCSVGQRNTEAFFGQGTRLTVV.

This clone was detected only once. This chain joins TRBV30 and TRBJ1-4; D not certain. Germline lookup yields CDR1 GTSNPN and CDR2 SVGIG (reference sequence). The CDR3 runs 17 residues. The V gene lost 1 base and the J gene lost 0 bases, with 15 bases spanning the gap. The CDR3: CAWSGRRRGSTNEKLFF. The CDR3 coding sequence is TGTGCCTGGAGTGGTAGGCGGCGGGGATCAACTAATGAAAAACTGTTTTTT. The full variable domain, in which reference TRBV30 and TRBJ1-4 provide the parts outside the CDR3, is SQTIHQWPATLVQPVGSPLSLECTVEGTSNPNLYWYRQAAGRGLQLLFYSVGIGQISSEVPQNLSASRPQDRQFILSSKKLLLSDSGFYLCAWSGRRRGSTNEKLFFGSGTQLSVL.

CDR3 in amino acids: CASSLLAEQGRSPLHF. In DNA form, the CDR3 reads TGCGCCAGCAGCTTGTTGGCTGAGCAGGGGAGGTCACCCCTCCACTTT. The rearrangement links TRBV5-1 to TRBJ1-6; a weak D match, TRBD1 (6 bases). Trimming shortened V by 1 base and J by 10 bases, and 18 bases separated the two germline ends. Per germline, CDR1 SGHRS and CDR2 YFSETQ. This CDR3 has 16 amino acids.

The rearrangement links TRBV2 to TRBJ1-5; no clear D gene. The CDR3 contains 15 residues. Germline loops: CDR1 SNHLY, CDR2 FYNNEI. V shed 5 bases and J shed 3 bases, with 14 bases lying between them. The CDR3 DNA follows: TGTGCCAGCAGTCAATACGGGCCCCCCAATCAGCCCCAGCATTTT. Translation: CASSQYGPPNQPQHF.

This chain joins TRBV19 and TRBJ1-2; 10 bases are a match to TRBD1. This CDR3 comprises 14 residues. Germline V gene lookup returns CDR1 LNHDA and CDR2 SQIVND (reference sequence). V dropped 7 bases and J dropped 4; count of bases not matched to a gene: 6. CDR3 nucleotide sequence: TGTGCCAGTACGGGGGACAGGGGACCCTATGGCTACACCTTC. It specifies CASTGDRGPYGYTF.

A few counts support this clone. The chain recombines TRBV16 with TRBJ2-7; weak D call: TRBD1 (6 bases). CDR1 is KGHSY and CDR2 is FQNENV in the germline V gene. Trimming pared 1 base from V and 5 bases from J, leaving 9 bases between. The CDR3 is 13 residues long. The CDR3 region has the DNA TGTGCCAGCAGCCAATTGAGGGGGAACGAGCAGTACTTC. Its translation is CASSQLRGNEQYF.

The V gene is TRBV30, the J gene TRBJ2-5, with a weak D call TRBD2 (5 bases). Trimming removed 4 bases at V and 1 base at J, with 7 bases between. This CDR3 has 12 residues. Germline V gene data show CDR1 as GTSNPN and CDR2 as SVGIG (reference sequence). CDR3 region: CAWTRGQETQYF. The CDR3, as DNA: TGTGCCTGGACTCGGGGCCAAGAGACCCAGTACTTC.

The V gene is TRBV27, the J gene TRBJ1-1; possibly TRBD1 for D (5 bases). The V end was cut by 8 bases, the J end by 10 bases, with 17 bases between. Germline CDR1 reads MNHEY; CDR2 reads SMNVEV (reference sequence). The CDR3 contains 12 residues. Here the CDR3 reads CASGRVGVGAFF. The CDR3 nucleotides are TGTGCCAGCGGACGGGTAGGGGTGGGAGCTTTCTTT.

CDR3 in DNA: TGCAGCGTTGGGGGACACGTGGATGGTGTGGCTGAAGCTTTCTTT. It translates to CSVGGHVDGVAEAFF. The rearrangement links TRBV29-1 to TRBJ1-1; the D gene is possibly TRBD1 (6 bases). CDR1 is SQVTM, CDR2 ANQGSEA, per germline. V was clipped by 4 bases and J by 6 bases, with 21 bases between them. The CDR3 is 15 residues long.

The chain employs TRBV6-6 and TRBJ1-5, with TRBD1 identical over 9 bases. Trimming removed 10 bases from V and 7 bases from J; junction bases left unmatched: 11. The CDR3 sequence is 14 residues long. Germline assignment: CDR1 MNHNY and CDR2 SVGAGI (reference sequence). CDR3 nucleotides: TGTGCCACCGCCTGGGACAGGGAGGGCCAGCCCCAGCATTTT. Its protein is CATAWDREGQPQHF.

The chain joins TRBV7-2 to TRBJ2-3; D gene ambiguous. V lost 1 base and J 1 base, leaving 9 bases between the germline ends. Germline loops: CDR1 SGHTA, CDR2 FQGNSA. CDR3 length: 15 residues. Written as DNA, the CDR3 is TGTGCCAGCAGCTTAGTCCAAGTGGGCACAGATACGCAGTATTTT. Translated, it gives CASSLVQVGTDTQYF. Complete variable domain (other parts from reference TRBV7-2 and TRBJ2-3): GAGVSQSPSNKVTEKGKDVELRCDPISGHTALYWYRQSLGQGLEFLIYFQGNSAPDKSGLPSDRFSAERTGGSVSTLTIQRTQQEDSAVYLCASSLVQVGTDTQYFGPGTRLTVL.

The genes are TRBV29-1 and TRBJ2-1, with D hard to call. The CDR3 contains 10 residues. Germline V CDR1 and CDR2: SQVTM, ANQGSEA. V lost 4 bases to trimming and J lost 10 bases, with 8 bases between them. CDR3 DNA sequence: TGCAGCGTTGTGAAAAGGGAGCAGTTCTTC. This codes for CSVVKREQFF.

CDR3 amino acids: CATSRASSSYNEQFF. CDR3 nucleotides: TGTGCCACCAGCAGAGCCTCGAGCTCCTACAATGAGCAGTTCTTC. This rearrangement joins TRBV15 to TRBJ2-1; no firm D call. Looked up from germline, CDR1 is LNHNV and CDR2 is YYDKDF (reference sequence). The CDR3 covers 15 residues. V was pared by 1 base and J by 0 bases, with 7 bases between.

This clone was counted only a few times. The rearrangement links TRBV10-3 to TRBJ2-1, with D tentatively TRBD1 (6 bases). CDR1 and CDR2 (germline): ENHRY, SYGVKD. Between the trimmed V and J ends, which lost 10 bases and 5 bases, there was a span of 12 bases. The CDR3 runs 12 residues. CDR3 DNA sequence: TGTGCCAGCCGGGACATCCACAATGAGCAGTTCTTC. As protein: CASRDIHNEQFF.

The genes are TRBV5-1 and TRBJ2-1; 13 bases fit TRBD2. In germline, CDR1 is SGHRS, CDR2 YFSETQ. After removal of 1 base from V and 6 bases from J, the junction contained 7 bases not matched to a gene. The CDR3 loop spans 17 amino acids. The CDR3 loop reads CASSLQTRTSGGNEQFF. Written as DNA, the CDR3 is TGCGCCAGCAGCTTGCAAACGAGGACTAGCGGGGGCAATGAGCAGTTCTTC.

V usage is TRBV11-2 and J usage is TRBJ1-4; D may be TRBD1 (5 bases). Germline CDR1 is SGHAT and CDR2 is FQNNGV. V shed 3 bases and J shed 4 bases, with 9 bases lying between them. This CDR3 has 14 amino acids. CDR3 region: CASSLRQNNEKLFF. CDR3 nucleotides: TGTGCCAGCAGCTTGCGACAGAATAATGAAAAACTGTTTTTT.

In its sample, this clone was seen a few times. The chain joins TRBV29-1 to TRBJ1-2; TRBD1 agrees at 8 bases. Germline values: CDR1 SQVTM, CDR2 ANQGSEA. The CDR3 runs to 14 residues. V lost 4 bases, J lost 8 bases, and 12 bases stayed unmatched. The CDR3 DNA follows: TGCAGCGTTGGGACAGGGAAGGGTTTTGGAGGCTACACCTTC. The encoded protein is CSVGTGKGFGGYTF.

As concerns this clone: Different DNA sequences within this sample yield the same CDR3. This chain uses TRBV29-1 with TRBJ1-2, with D possibly being TRBD1 (6 bases). Trimming cost V 5 bases and J 8 bases, with 9 bases left between them. The CDR3 sequence is 10 residues long. CDR1 SQVTM and CDR2 ANQGSEA come from the germline V gene. DNA of the CDR3: TGCAGCGTTACAGGGTCCGGCTACACCTTC. Its protein product is CSVTGSGYTF.